Below, 14 T cell receptor beta chains from the same sample are listed, as sequenced in a study of shared clonotypes between healthy human individuals. The method was immunoSEQ multiplex PCR; TCRdb's version includes in-frame clones alone and lacks a portion of them. Among about half a million clones listed, approximately 80% were seen once. The sequenced material came from PBMCs. These receptors were obtained from a woman in her forties in good health. Some clones in this sample may be carry-over from other donors' samples.

The rearrangement links TRBV20-1 to TRBJ2-1; weak D call: TRBD1 (5 bases). Germline CDR1 DFQATT, CDR2 SNEGSKA (reference sequence). The length of the CDR3 is 11 residues. V lost 2 bases and J 9 bases, leaving 8 bases between the germline ends. The CDR3 coding sequence is TGCAGTGCTAGACGACAGTCTGAGCAGTTCTTC. Protein product: CSARRQSEQFF.

The rearrangement links TRBV7-8 to TRBJ2-1; D might be TRBD1 (5 bases). The CDR3 totals 13 residues. Germline V lookup: CDR1 SGHVS, CDR2 FQNEAQ. V shed 5 bases and J shed 6 bases, with 11 bases lying between them. CDR3 bases: TGTGCCAGCAGCCCATCCCAGGGCAATGAGCAGTTCTTC. Translating it yields CASSPSQGNEQFF.

About this clone: The same CDR3 can be traced to other DNA sequences in this sample. The genes are TRBV7-2 and TRBJ2-2; no reliable D call. V was trimmed by 2 bases and J by 1 base, leaving 5 bases between them. CDR3 size: 14 residues. The germline V gene encodes CDR1 SGHTA and CDR2 FQGNSA. DNA of the CDR3: TGTGCCAGCAGCTTATCGAGGAACACCGGGGAGCTGTTTTTT. This codes for CASSLSRNTGELFF.

The chain employs TRBV6-1 and TRBJ1-5; D remains unclear. This CDR3 spans 13 amino acids. CDR1 and CDR2 (germline): MNHNS, SASEGT. The V end was cut by 2 bases, the J end by 4 bases, with 6 bases between. The CDR3 spells CASSEYTNQPQHF. For the CDR3, the DNA is TGTGCCAGCAGTGAATACACTAATCAGCCCCAGCATTTT.

The chain joins TRBV11-2 to TRBJ2-1; 10 nucleotides align to TRBD2. CDR1 is SGHAT and CDR2 is FQNNGV in the germline V gene. CDR3 length equals 15 residues. The J segment lost 5 bases and the V segment lost 4 bases, leaving 5 bases of the junction unmatched. In nucleotides, the CDR3 is TGTGCCAGCAGCTCTATCCTAGCGGGAGACAATGAGCAGTTCTTC. It specifies CASSSILAGDNEQFF.

This clone was seen more than once but under ten times. This chain uses TRBV14 with TRBJ2-7; TRBD2 aligns across 11 bases. Looked up from germline, CDR1 is SGHDN and CDR2 is FVKESK. J was trimmed by 7 bases and V by 2 bases; bases with no gene match: 10. The CDR3 is made up of 16 amino acids. The CDR3 DNA follows: TGTGCCAGCAGCCAATCAGGACTAGCGGGTCGGATGGAGCAGTACTTC. Translation gives CASSQSGLAGRMEQYF.

The V call is TRBV7-6, the J call TRBJ2-1; D call uncertain. CDR1 is SGHVS, CDR2 FNYEAQ, per germline. There are 12 residues in the CDR3. Trimming shortened V by 5 bases and J by 9 bases, and 11 bases separated the two germline ends. The CDR3 sequence: CASSQPVGEQFF. DNA of the CDR3: TGTGCCAGCAGCCAACCCGTCGGTGAGCAGTTCTTC.

The rearrangement links TRBV5-5 to TRBJ2-2; D might be TRBD1 (6 bases). V was clipped by 7 bases and J by 3 bases, with 16 bases between them. CDR3 length: 15 amino acids. Germline CDR1 reads SGHKS; CDR2 reads YYEKEE (reference sequence). The DNA of the CDR3 is TGTGCCAGCGGGCCGGAACAGGGATACACCGGGGAGCTGTTTTTT. It yields the protein CASGPEQGYTGELFF.

The chain combines TRBV30 with TRBJ2-5; 8 positions match TRBD2. Germline-derived CDR1 and CDR2 are GTSNPN and SVGIG (reference sequence). V lost 3 bases to trimming and J lost 5 bases; unmatched junction nucleotides: 5. The CDR3 loop spans 13 amino acids. CDR3 amino acids: CAWSSGSPETQYF. In DNA, the CDR3 is TGTGCCTGGAGCAGCGGGAGTCCTGAGACCCAGTACTTC.

The gene calls are TRBV15 and TRBJ2-1; D is undetermined. This CDR3 is 12 amino acids long. The germline gives CDR1 LNHNV, CDR2 YYDKDF (reference sequence). The ends were cut back, 2 bases at V and 9 bases at J, with 8 bases in the middle. The CDR3 DNA reads as TGTGCCACCAGCAGAACCGAAGGTGAGCAGTTCTTC. This sequence encodes CATSRTEGEQFF.

The genes are TRBV6-5 and TRBJ2-2, with D possibly being TRBD2 (6 bases). The germline V gene has CDR1 MNHEY and CDR2 SVGAGI. The CDR3 is 14 amino acids. Between the trimmed V and J ends, which lost 6 bases and 2 bases, there was a span of 10 bases. The CDR3 coding sequence is TGTGCCAGCAGCCGCGGGACCAACACCGGGGAGCTGTTTTTT. Amino acid sequence: CASSRGTNTGELFF.

The chain couples TRBV27 to TRBJ1-5, with D possibly matching TRBD1 (5 bases). V dropped 5 bases and J dropped 6 bases, with 14 bases sitting between them. CDR3 length: 14 amino acids. Germline V gene data show CDR1 as MNHEY and CDR2 as SMNVEV (reference sequence). The CDR3 DNA reads TGTGCCAGCAGTATAATAGGGGTGGGTCAGCCCCAGCATTTT. Translating gives CASSIIGVGQPQHF.

The chain uses TRBV10-3 and TRBJ2-1; D not resolved. Germline lookup yields CDR1 ENHRY and CDR2 SYGVKD. This CDR3 contains 16 residues. Trimming shortened V by 2 bases and J by 3 bases, and 14 bases separated the two germline ends. The DNA for the CDR3 is TGTGCCATCAGTGAGAGGTTTGGAACAATCTACAATGAGCAGTTCTTC. It translates to CAISERFGTIYNEQFF.

The chain recombines TRBV18 with TRBJ2-5; 8 nucleotides align to TRBD1. V lost 1 base to trimming and J lost 3 bases; unmatched junction nucleotides: 4. CDR1 KGHSH and CDR2 LQKENI come from the germline V gene. The CDR3 loop spans 15 amino acids. The CDR3: CASSPRAGGKETQYF. CDR3 coding DNA: TGTGCCAGCTCACCACGAGCAGGGGGCAAAGAGACCCAGTACTTC.